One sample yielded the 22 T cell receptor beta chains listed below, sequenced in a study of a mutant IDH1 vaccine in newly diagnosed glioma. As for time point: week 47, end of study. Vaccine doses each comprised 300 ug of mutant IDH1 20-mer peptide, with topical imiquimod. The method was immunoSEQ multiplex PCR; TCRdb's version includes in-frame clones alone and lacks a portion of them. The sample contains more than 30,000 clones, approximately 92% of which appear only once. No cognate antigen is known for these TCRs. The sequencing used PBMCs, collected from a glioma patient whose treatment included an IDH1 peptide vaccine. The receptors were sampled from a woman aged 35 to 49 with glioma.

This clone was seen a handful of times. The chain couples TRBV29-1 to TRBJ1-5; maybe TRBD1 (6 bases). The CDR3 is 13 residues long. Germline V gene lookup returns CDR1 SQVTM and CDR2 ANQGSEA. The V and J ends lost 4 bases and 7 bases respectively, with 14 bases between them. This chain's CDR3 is CSVAWGRRQPQHF. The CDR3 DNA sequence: TGCAGCGTTGCCTGGGGGCGTAGGCAGCCCCAGCATTTT.

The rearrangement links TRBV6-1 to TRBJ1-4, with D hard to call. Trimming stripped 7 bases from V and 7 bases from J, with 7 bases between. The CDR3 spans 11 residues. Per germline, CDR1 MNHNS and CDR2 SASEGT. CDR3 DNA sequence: TGTGCCAGCAAGACGGCTGAAAAACTGTTTTTT. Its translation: CASKTAEKLFF.

The CDR3 loop is CASSFANTEAFF. CDR3 in DNA: TGTGCCAGCAGTTTTGCCAACACTGAAGCTTTCTTT. V and J are TRBV27 and TRBJ1-1; D call uncertain. V lost 3 bases and J lost 2, with 4 bases in between. Per the germline V gene, CDR1 is MNHEY and CDR2 is SMNVEV (reference sequence). This CDR3 region has 12 residues.

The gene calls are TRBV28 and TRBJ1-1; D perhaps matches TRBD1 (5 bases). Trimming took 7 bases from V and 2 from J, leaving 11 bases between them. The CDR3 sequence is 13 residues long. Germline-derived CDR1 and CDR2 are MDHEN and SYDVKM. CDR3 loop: CASILGTNTEAFF. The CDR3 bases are TGTGCCAGCATCTTGGGGACTAACACTGAAGCTTTCTTT.

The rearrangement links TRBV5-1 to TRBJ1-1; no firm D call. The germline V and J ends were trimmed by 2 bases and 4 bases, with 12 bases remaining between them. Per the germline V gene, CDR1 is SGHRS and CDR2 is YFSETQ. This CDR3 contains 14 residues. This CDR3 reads CASSFSTLGTEAFF. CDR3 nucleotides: TGCGCCAGCAGCTTTAGTACCCTGGGCACTGAAGCTTTCTTT.

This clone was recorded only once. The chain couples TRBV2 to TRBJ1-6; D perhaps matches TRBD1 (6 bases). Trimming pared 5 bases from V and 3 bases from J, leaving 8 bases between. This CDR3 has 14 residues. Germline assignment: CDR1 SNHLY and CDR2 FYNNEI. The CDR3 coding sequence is TGTGCCAGCAGTACAGGGTTCTATAATTCACCCCTCCACTTT. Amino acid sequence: CASSTGFYNSPLHF.

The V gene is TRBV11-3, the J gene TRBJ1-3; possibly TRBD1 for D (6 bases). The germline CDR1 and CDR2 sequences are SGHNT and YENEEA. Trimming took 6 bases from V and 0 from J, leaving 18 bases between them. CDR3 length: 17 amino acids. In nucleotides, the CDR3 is TGTGCCAGCAGTGCAAGAGACAGGCATAACTCTGGAAACACCATATATTTT. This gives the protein CASSARDRHNSGNTIYF.

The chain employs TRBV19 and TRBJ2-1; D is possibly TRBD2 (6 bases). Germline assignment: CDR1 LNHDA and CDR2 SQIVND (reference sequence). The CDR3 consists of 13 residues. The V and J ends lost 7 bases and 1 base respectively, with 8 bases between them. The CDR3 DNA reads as TGTGCCAGTACGGGGGAATCCTACAATGAGCAGTTCTTC. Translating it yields CASTGESYNEQFF.

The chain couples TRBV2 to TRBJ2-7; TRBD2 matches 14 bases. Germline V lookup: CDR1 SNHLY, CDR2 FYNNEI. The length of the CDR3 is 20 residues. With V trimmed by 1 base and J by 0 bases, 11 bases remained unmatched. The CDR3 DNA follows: TGTGCCAGCAGTGAAGGCCCCGGGACTAGCGGGGGTCCCCTCTCCTACGAGCAGTACTTC. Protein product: CASSEGPGTSGGPLSYEQYF.

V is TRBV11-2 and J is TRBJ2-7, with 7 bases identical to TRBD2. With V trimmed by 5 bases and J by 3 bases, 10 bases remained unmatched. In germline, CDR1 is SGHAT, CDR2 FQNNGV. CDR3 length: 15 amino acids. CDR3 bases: TGTGCCAGCAGCACGTGGGGCCTAGCGGACTACGAGCAGTACTTC. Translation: CASSTWGLADYEQYF. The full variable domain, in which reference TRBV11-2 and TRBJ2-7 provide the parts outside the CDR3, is EAGVAQSPRYKIIEKRQSVAFWCNPISGHATLYWYQQILGQGPKLLIQFQNNGVVDDSQLPKDRFSAERLKGVDSTLKIQPAKLEDSAVYLCASSTWGLADYEQYFGPGTRLTVT.

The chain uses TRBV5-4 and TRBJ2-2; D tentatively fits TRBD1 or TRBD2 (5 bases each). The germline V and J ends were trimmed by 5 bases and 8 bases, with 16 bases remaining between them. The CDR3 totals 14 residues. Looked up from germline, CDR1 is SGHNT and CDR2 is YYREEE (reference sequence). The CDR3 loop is CASRRDPDGGELFF. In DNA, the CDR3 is TGTGCCAGCAGACGGGACCCCGATGGGGGGGAGCTGTTTTTT.

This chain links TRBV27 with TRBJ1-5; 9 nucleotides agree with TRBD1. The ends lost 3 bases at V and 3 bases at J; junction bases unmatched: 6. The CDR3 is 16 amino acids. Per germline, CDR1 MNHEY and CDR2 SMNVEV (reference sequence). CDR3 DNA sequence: TGTGCCAGCAGTTTCACAGGGACAGGGTACAATCAGCCCCAGCATTTT. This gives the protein CASSFTGTGYNQPQHF.

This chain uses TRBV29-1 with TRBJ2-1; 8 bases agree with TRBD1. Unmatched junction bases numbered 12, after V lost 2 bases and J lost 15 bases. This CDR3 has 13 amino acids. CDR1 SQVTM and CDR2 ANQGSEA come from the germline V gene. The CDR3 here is CSVEQVLGQGTFF. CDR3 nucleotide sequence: TGCAGCGTTGAACAGGTGTTAGGACAGGGAACGTTCTTC.

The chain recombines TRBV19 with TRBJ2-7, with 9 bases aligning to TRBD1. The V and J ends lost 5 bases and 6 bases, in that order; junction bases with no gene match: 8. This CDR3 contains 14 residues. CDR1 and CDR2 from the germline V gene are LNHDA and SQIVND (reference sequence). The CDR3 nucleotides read TGTGCCAGTAGTCCCCGGGACAGGGCGTCCGAGCAGTACTTC. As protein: CASSPRDRASEQYF.

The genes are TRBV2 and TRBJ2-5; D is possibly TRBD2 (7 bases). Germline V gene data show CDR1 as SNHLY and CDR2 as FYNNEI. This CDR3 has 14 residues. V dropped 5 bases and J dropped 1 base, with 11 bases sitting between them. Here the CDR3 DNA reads TGTGCCAGCAGTTGGGGGGGCAGCCAAGAGACCCAGTACTTC. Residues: CASSWGGSQETQYF.

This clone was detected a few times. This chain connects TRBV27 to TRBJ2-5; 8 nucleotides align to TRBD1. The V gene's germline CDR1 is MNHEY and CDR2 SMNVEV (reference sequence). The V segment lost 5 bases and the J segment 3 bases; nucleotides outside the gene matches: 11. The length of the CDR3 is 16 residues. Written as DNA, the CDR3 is TGTGCCAGCAGTCTCGGGACAGGTTGGGACAAAGAGACCCAGTACTTC. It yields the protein CASSLGTGWDKETQYF.

Here the CDR3 reads CASSELAGSYNEQFF. CDR3 DNA sequence: TGTGCCAGCAGTGAACTAGCGGGCTCCTACAATGAGCAGTTCTTC. The rearrangement uses TRBV2 and TRBJ2-1; 8 nucleotides align to TRBD2. The ends lost 2 bases at V and 0 bases at J; junction bases unmatched: 0. The CDR3 loop spans 15 amino acids. CDR1 and CDR2 from the germline V gene are SNHLY and FYNNEI.

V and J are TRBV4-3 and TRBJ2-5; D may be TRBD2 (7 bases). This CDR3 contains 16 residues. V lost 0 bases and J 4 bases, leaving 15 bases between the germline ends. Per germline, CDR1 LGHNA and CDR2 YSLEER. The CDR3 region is CASSQDLRGGAETQYF. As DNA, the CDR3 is TGCGCCAGCAGCCAAGATCTTAGGGGGGGGGCAGAGACCCAGTACTTC.

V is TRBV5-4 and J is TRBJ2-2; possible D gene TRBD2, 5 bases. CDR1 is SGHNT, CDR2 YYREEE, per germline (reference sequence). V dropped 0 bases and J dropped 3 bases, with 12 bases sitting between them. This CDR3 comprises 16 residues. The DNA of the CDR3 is TGTGCCAGCAGCTTGGGTCTGATGGGAGACACCGGGGAGCTGTTTTTT. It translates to CASSLGLMGDTGELFF.

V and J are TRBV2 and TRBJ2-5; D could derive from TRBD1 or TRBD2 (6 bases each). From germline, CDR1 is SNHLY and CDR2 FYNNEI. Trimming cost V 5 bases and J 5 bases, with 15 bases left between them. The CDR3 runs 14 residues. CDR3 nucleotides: TGTGCCAGCAGTAAGGATAGGGGGGAGGAGACCCAGTACTTC. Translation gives CASSKDRGEETQYF.

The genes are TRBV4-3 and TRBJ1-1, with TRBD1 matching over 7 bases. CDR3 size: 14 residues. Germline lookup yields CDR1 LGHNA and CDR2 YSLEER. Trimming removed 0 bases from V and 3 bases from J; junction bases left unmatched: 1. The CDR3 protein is CASSQDRGDTEAFF. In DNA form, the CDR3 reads TGCGCCAGCAGCCAAGACAGGGGGGACACTGAAGCTTTCTTT.

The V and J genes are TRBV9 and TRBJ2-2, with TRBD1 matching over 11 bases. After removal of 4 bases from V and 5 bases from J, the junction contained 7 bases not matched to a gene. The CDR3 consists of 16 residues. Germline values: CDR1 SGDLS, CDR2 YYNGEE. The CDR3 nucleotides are TGTGCCAGCAGCACTCCCGGACAGGGGGCGACCGGGGAGCTGTTTTTT. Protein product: CASSTPGQGATGELFF.